This TCR beta chain was recorded in a study of cytomegalovirus exposure and HLA in healthy donors. PCR involved 60 Vbeta and 13 Jbeta primers. Assay: immunoSEQ multiplex PCR; the TCRdb copy retains only in-frame clones and omits some. The sample's table shows approximately 110,000 clones. CDR3 size: 15 residues. Germline V gene sequence: CDR1 LNHNV, CDR2 YYDKDF (reference sequence). V was clipped by 0 bases and J by 9 bases, with 15 bases between them. The source material was PBMCs. The clonotype comes from a man aged 18 to 35 in good health and CMV-seronegative. This sequence joins TRBV15 and TRBJ2-1; tentatively, D is TRBD1 (5 bases). The CDR3: CATSRDRVQSGEQFF. The CDR3 DNA sequence: TGTGCCACCAGCAGAGACAGGGTTCAATCAGGTGAGCAGTTCTTC.